This T cell receptor (beta chain) was sequenced in a study of CD8+CD57+ T cells in acquired aplastic anemia. Study context: Sorting CD4+ and CD8+ cells gave DNA averaging around 3 ug.

Findings and limits, study-wide: Patients and controls had CD8+ Simpson's diversity values that were not significantly distinct. The study identified around 28 CD8+ CDR3 sequences shared by patients and controls.

By flow cytometry, patients selected for sequencing had shown an expansion of CD8+CD57+ cells. Everyone among the patients had severe acquired aplastic anemia. As regards this clonotype: The antigen is undetermined. Since the CDR3 does not end with the conserved phenylalanine or tryptophan, this likely comes from a read error.

Genomic DNA, the template, was used for profiling of the TCR beta VDJ and CDR3. TCRdb itself ran the reads through MiXCR, one entry per CDR3 protein. The sample yields hundreds of thousands of distinct CDR3 sequences, roughly 53% seen once. The germline V gene encodes CDR1 LNHNV and CDR2 YYDKDF (reference sequence). The V end lost 1 base, the J end lost 8 bases, and 11 bases lay between the germline ends. The CDR3 is made up of 13 amino acids. The sequenced material came from sorted CD4+, CD8+, or CD8+CD57+ T cells (not recorded which) from PBMCs. The receptor comes from a human donor with aplastic anemia. The chain employs TRBV15 and TRBJ1-2; maybe TRBD1 (5 bases). CDR3 loop: CATSRGAGRGYTL. The CDR3, as DNA: TGTGCCACCAGCAGAGGAGCGGGGCGAGGCTACACCCTC.